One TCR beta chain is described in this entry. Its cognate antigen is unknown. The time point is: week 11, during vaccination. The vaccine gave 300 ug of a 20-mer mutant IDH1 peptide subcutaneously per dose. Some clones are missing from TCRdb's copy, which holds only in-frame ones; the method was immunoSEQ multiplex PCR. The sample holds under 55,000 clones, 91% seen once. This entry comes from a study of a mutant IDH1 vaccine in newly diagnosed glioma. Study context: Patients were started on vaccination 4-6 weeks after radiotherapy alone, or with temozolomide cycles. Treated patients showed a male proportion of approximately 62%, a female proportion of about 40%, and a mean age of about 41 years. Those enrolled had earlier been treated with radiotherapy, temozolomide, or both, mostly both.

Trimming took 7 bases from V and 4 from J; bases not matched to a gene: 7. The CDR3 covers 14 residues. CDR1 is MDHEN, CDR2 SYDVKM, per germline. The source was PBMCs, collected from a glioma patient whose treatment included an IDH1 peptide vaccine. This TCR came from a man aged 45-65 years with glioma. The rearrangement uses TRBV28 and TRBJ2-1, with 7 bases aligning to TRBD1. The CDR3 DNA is TGTGCCAGCATACCAGACAGGGCGTACAATGAGCAGTTCTTC. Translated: CASIPDRAYNEQFF. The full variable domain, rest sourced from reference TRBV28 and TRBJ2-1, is DVKVTQSSRYLVKRTGEKVFLECVQDMDHENMFWYRQDPGLGLRLIYFSYDVKMKEKGDIPEGYSVSREKKERFSLILESASTNQTSMYLCASIPDRAYNEQFFGPGTRLTVL.